This paragraph covers one TCR beta chain sequence. As yet, its antigen is unknown. This entry comes from a study of T cell responses to AZD1222 COVID-19 vaccine. Study observations and caveats: Donors were largely white British and mainly female; clonal diversity was possibly underestimated.

Assay: immunoSEQ multiplex PCR; the TCRdb copy retains only in-frame clones and omits some. The table lists about 270,000 clones, 90% to 95% of them singletons. The receptor was isolated from an adult who received the AZD1222 COVID-19 vaccine. The starting material was peripheral blood, obtained 28 days after the second AZD1222 dose.

CDR3 loop: CASSSQGADQPQHF. The CDR3 DNA follows: TGTGCCAGCAGCTCCCAAGGGGCCGACCAGCCCCAGCATTTT. This chain connects TRBV7-2 to TRBJ1-5; perhaps TRBD1 as D (5 bases). CDR1 and CDR2 (germline): SGHTA, FQGNSA. The CDR3 contains 14 residues. V was shortened by 4 bases and J by 7 bases, with 14 bases between the two germline ends.